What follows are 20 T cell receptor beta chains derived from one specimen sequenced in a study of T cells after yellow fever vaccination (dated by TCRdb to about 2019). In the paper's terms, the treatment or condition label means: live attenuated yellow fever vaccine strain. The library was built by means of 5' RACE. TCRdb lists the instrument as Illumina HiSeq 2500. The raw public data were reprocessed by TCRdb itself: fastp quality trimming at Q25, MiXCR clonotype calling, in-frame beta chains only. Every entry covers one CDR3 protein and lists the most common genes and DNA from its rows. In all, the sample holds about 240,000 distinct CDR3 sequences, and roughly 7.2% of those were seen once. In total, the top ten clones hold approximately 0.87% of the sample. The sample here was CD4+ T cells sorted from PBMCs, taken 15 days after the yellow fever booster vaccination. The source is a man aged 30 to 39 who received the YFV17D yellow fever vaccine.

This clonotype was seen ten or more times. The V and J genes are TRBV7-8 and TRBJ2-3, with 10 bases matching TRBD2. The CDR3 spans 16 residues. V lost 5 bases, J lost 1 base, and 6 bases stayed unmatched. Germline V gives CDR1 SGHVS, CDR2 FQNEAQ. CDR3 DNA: TGTGCCAGCAGCCCTAGGACTAGCGGTGGCACAGATACGCAGTATTTT. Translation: CASSPRTSGGTDTQYF.

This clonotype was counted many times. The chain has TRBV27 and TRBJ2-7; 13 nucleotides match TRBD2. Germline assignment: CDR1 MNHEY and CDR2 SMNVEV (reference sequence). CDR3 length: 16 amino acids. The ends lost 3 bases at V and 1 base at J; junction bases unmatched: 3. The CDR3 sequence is CASSLGTSGKSYEQYF. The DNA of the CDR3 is TGTGCCAGCAGTTTGGGGACTAGCGGGAAATCCTACGAGCAGTACTTC.

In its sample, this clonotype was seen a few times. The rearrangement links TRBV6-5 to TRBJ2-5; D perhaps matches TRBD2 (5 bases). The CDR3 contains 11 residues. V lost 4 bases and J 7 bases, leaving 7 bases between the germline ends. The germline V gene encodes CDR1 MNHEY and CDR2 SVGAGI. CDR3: CASSSRGTQYF. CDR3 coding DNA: TGTGCCAGCAGTTCTCGGGGGACCCAGTACTTC.

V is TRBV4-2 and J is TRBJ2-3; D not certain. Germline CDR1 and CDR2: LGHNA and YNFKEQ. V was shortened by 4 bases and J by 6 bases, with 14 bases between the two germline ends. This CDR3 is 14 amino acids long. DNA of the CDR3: TGTGCCAGCAGCCCCGGGCTTACCTGCGATACGCAGTATTTT. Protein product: CASSPGLTCDTQYF.

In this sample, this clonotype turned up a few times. CDR3 nucleotides: TGTGCCATCAGTGTGACGGGACAGGGGTCTGGGACCCAGTACTTC. Encoded protein: CAISVTGQGSGTQYF. This rearrangement joins TRBV10-3 to TRBJ2-5; 10 nucleotides agree with TRBD1. Germline V gene sequence: CDR1 ENHRY, CDR2 SYGVKD. V lost 4 bases and J lost 7; bases outside the gene matches: 9. CDR3 length equals 15 residues.

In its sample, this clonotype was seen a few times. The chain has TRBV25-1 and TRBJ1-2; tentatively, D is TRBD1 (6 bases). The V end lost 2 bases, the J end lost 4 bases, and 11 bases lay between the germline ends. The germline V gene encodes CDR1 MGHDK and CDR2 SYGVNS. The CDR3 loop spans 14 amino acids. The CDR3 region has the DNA TGTGCCAGCAGTGAAGGGGGGGGCCCCTATGGCTACACCTTC. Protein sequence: CASSEGGGPYGYTF.

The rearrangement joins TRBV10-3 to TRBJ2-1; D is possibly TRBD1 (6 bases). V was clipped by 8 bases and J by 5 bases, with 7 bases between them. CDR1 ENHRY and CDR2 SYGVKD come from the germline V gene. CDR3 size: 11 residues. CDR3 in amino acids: CAIAGDNEQFF. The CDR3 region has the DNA TGTGCCATCGCAGGGGACAATGAGCAGTTCTTC.

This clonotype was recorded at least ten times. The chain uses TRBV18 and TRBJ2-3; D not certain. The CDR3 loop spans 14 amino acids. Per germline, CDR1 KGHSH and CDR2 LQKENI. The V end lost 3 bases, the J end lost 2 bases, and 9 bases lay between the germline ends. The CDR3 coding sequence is TGTGCCAGCTCACCCGGCATAGACACAGATACGCAGTATTTT. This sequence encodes CASSPGIDTDTQYF.

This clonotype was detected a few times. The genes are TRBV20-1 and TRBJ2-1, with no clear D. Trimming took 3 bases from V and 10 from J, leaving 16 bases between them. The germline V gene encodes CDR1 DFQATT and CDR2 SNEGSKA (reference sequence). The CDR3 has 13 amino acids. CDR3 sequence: CSARAPPVWEQFF. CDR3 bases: TGCAGTGCTAGGGCCCCGCCGGTTTGGGAGCAGTTCTTC.

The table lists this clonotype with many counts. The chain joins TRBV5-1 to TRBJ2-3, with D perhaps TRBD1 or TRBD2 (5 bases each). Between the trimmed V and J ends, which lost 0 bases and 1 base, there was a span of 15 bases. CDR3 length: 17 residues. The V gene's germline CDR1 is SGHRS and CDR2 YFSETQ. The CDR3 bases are TGCGCCAGCAGCTTGGAATCCGTCGGGGCCGGCACAGATACGCAGTATTTT. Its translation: CASSLESVGAGTDTQYF.

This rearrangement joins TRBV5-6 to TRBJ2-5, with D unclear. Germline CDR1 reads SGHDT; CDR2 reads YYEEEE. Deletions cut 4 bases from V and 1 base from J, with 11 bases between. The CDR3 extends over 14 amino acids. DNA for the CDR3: TGTGCCAGCAGCGTCCGGGCCTTCCAAGAGACCCAGTACTTC. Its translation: CASSVRAFQETQYF.

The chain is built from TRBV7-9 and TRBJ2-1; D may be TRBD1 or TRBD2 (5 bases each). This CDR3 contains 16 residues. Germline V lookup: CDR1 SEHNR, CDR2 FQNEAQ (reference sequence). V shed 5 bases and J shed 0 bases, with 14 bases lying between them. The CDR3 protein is CASSPSRGISYNEQFF. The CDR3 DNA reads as TGTGCCAGCAGCCCAAGCCGGGGCATCTCCTACAATGAGCAGTTCTTC.

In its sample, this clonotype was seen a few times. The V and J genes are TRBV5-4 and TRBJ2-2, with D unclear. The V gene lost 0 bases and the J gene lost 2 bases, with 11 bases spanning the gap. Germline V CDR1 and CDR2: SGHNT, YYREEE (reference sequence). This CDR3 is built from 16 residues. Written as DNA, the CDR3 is TGTGCCAGCAGCTTGGGTAACGTTGGAAACACCGGGGAGCTGTTTTTT. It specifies CASSLGNVGNTGELFF.

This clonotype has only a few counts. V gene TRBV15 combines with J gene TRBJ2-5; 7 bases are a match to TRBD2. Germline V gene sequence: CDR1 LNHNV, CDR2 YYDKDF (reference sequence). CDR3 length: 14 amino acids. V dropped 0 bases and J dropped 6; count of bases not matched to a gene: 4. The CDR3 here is CATSRDSGTKTQYF. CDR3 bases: TGTGCCACCAGCAGAGATTCCGGGACTAAGACCCAGTACTTC.

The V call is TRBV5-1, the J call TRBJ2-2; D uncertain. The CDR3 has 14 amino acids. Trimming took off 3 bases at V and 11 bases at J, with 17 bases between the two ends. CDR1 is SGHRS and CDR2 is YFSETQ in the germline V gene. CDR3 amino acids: CASSSAPRVNELFF. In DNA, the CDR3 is TGCGCCAGCAGCTCCGCTCCAAGGGTCAACGAGCTGTTTTTT. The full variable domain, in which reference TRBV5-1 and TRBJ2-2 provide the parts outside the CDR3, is KAGVTQTPRYLIKTRGQQVTLSCSPISGHRSVSWYQQTPGQGLQFLFEYFSETQRNKGNFPGRFSGRQFSNSRSEMNVSTLELGDSALYLCASSSAPRVNELFFGEGSRLTVL.

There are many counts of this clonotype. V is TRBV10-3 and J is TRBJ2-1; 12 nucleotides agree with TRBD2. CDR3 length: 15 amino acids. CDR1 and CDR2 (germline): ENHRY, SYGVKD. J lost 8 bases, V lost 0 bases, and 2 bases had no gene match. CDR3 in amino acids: CAISESTSGSHEQFF. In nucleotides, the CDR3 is TGTGCCATCAGTGAGTCGACTAGCGGGAGCCATGAGCAGTTCTTC.

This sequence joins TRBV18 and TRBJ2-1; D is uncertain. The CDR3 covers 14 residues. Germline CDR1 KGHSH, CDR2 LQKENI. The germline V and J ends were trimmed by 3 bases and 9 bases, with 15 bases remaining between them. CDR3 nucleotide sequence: TGTGCCAGCTCACCGCCGGGTGGGGTCCCTGAGCAGTTCTTC. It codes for CASSPPGGVPEQFF.

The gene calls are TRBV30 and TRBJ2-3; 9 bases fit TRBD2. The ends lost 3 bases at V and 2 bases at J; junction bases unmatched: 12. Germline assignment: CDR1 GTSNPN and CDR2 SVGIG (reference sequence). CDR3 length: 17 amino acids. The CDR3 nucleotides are TGTGCCTGGAGCCCATTAGGGGCTAGCGGGATCACAGATACGCAGTATTTT. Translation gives CAWSPLGASGITDTQYF.

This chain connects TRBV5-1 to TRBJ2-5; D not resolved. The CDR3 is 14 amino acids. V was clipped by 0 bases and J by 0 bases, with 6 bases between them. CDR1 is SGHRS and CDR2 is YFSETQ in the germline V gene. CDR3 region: CASSLVRNQETQYF. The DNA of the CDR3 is TGCGCCAGCAGCTTGGTACGGAACCAAGAGACCCAGTACTTC.

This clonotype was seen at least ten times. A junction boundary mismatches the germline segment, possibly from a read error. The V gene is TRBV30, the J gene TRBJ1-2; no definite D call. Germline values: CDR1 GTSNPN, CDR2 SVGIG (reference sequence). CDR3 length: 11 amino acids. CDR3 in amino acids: CARRIGAGYTF. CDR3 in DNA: TGTGCCCGGAGGATTGGTGCTGGCTACACCTTC.